A single sample is the source of the 11 T cell receptor beta chains below, sequenced in a study of T cells in Graves' hyperthyroidism and ophthalmopathy. The source material, RNA transcripts, was used to amplify TCR beta CDR3 regions. An initial round of RT-PCR targeting the TCR CDR3 relied on the HTBI primer set. TCRdb ran MiXCR on the multiplex PCR reads and lists one entry per CDR3 protein. The sample has 200,000 to 250,000 distinct CDR3 sequences, roughly 15% seen once; the top ten hold 50%. The sample comprised blood. Receptors were obtained from a man aged 50 to 59 with Graves' hyperthyroidism.

This clonotype was counted many times. J is TRBJ2-1 and V is TRBV12-3 or TRBV12-4, with D unresolved. The length of the CDR3 is 13 residues. V was shortened by 5 bases and J by 7 bases, with 12 bases between the two germline ends. DNA of the CDR3: TGTGCCAGCAGTCTTAGTGCGTGGAATGAGCAGTTCTTC. It is translated as CASSLSAWNEQFF.

This clonotype was seen ten or more times. The V call is TRBV7-2, the J call TRBJ2-3; D is unresolved. The CDR3 runs 12 residues. V was clipped by 8 bases and J by 2 bases, with 8 bases between them. Germline-derived CDR1 and CDR2 are SGHTA and FQGNSA. This chain's CDR3 is CASGQATDTQYF. The DNA of the CDR3 is TGTGCCAGCGGGCAGGCCACAGATACGCAGTATTTT.

This sequence joins TRBV20-1 and TRBJ2-3; the D gene is possibly TRBD2 (5 bases). CDR3 size: 13 residues. V was pared by 0 bases and J by 4 bases, with 8 bases between. CDR1 and CDR2 (germline): DFQATT, SNEGSKA (reference sequence). The CDR3, as DNA: TGCAGTGCTAGAGATCCTAGCTCAGATACGCAGTATTTT. Encoded protein: CSARDPSSDTQYF.

This clonotype showed up just a few times. The rearrangement uses TRBV20-1 and TRBJ2-1, with TRBD2 matching 7 bases. Germline CDR1 and CDR2: DFQATT and SNEGSKA (reference sequence). CDR3 length: 15 amino acids. The trim removed 5 bases at V and 4 bases at J, leaving 11 bases unmatched. The CDR3 reads CSACPSVGGYNEQFF. The DNA for the CDR3 is TGCAGTGCTTGCCCCTCGGTCGGGGGGTACAATGAGCAGTTCTTC.

This clonotype was counted only a few times. The rearrangement uses TRBV2 and TRBJ1-2; tentatively, D is TRBD1 (6 bases). The CDR3 is made up of 15 amino acids. Trimming removed 3 bases from V and 4 bases from J, with 15 bases in between. Per the germline V gene, CDR1 is SNHLY and CDR2 is FYNNEI. CDR3 protein: CASSEQVQGPYGYTF. The CDR3 DNA reads TGTGCCAGCAGTGAGCAAGTACAGGGACCCTATGGCTACACCTTC.

The V gene is TRBV20-1, the J gene TRBJ2-7; possibly TRBD2 for D (6 bases). This CDR3 contains 15 residues. Trimming cost V 1 base and J 5 bases, with 18 bases left between them. The germline V gene encodes CDR1 DFQATT and CDR2 SNEGSKA (reference sequence). The CDR3, as DNA: TGCAGTGCTAGAGCAAAGGCGGGATCTAACGACGAGCAGTACTTC. Translating it yields CSARAKAGSNDEQYF.

This clonotype was seen a handful of times. This chain connects TRBV6-2 or TRBV6-3 to TRBJ2-3; D is possibly TRBD2 (5 bases). V lost 0 bases and J lost 8, with 12 bases in between. CDR3 length: 14 amino acids. CDR1 and CDR2 (germline): MNHEY, SVGEGT. The CDR3 loop is CASSYSSSAGTQYF. The CDR3 bases are TGTGCCAGCAGTTACTCGAGCAGTGCGGGTACGCAGTATTTT.

The genes are TRBV20-1 and TRBJ1-2; TRBD1 aligns across 7 bases. This CDR3 comprises 12 residues. V lost 7 bases and J lost 4; bases outside the gene matches: 6. CDR1 and CDR2 (germline): DFQATT, SNEGSKA (reference sequence). Here the CDR3 DNA reads TGCAGTGTTGGCCGGGACAGCTATGGCTACACCTTC. Its protein is CSVGRDSYGYTF.

This clonotype was observed many times. The gene calls are TRBV6-5 and TRBJ2-7; 9 nucleotides align to TRBD1. Germline V lookup: CDR1 MNHEY, CDR2 SVGAGI. The CDR3 has 15 residues. Unmatched junction bases numbered 3, after V lost 0 bases and J lost 3 bases. CDR3 DNA sequence: TGTGCCAGCAGTTACTCTTTGACAGGGGGCTACGAGCAGTACTTC. Its protein is CASSYSLTGGYEQYF.

Concerning this clonotype itself: A much bigger clone sits one base away, suggesting this may be a read error. This chain uses TRBV4-3 with TRBJ2-6; D may match TRBD1 or TRBD2 (5 bases each). This CDR3 has 17 amino acids. Per germline, CDR1 LGHNA and CDR2 YSLEER. This CDR3 is CASSQDRLLSGANVLIF. Written as DNA, the CDR3 is TGCGCCAGCAGCCAAGACCGACTACTCTCTGGGGCCAACGTCCTGATTTTC.

This clonotype turned up a few times. The chain carries TRBV20-1 and TRBJ2-7; D gene uncertain. With 3 bases removed from V and 3 bases from J, the gap between germline ends came to 9 bases. CDR3 length: 12 amino acids. Looked up from germline, CDR1 is DFQATT and CDR2 is SNEGSKA (reference sequence). CDR3 sequence: CSASVQNYEQYF. CDR3 coding DNA: TGCAGTGCTAGTGTGCAGAACTACGAGCAGTACTTC.